This entry lists 21 T cell receptor beta chains sequenced from one sample in a study of spatial heterogeneity in lung cancer. Time point described: sample taken at primary tumor resection. The sequenced material consisted of unsorted whole RNA from tumor, nontumor lung or frozen PBMC. TCRdb reanalysed the 5' RACE reads using MiXCR and keeps one entry per CDR3 protein. Among approximately 11,000 distinct CDR3 sequences, approximately 6.5% were seen once, and the ten largest hold over 25%. Sequencing was performed on PBMCs, taken at surgery. Receptors were obtained from a male donor with early-stage non-small cell lung cancer.

A few counts support this clonotype. Little can be read into the size of this beta chain, an off-target read in a library designed for alpha chains. This chain uses TRBV7-2 with TRBJ1-4; 7 positions agree with TRBD1. The J segment lost 5 bases and the V segment lost 5 bases, leaving 2 bases of the junction unmatched. CDR1 is SGHTA, CDR2 FQGNSA, per germline. The CDR3 runs 13 residues. CDR3 amino acids: CASSGGQNEKLFF. CDR3 bases: TGTGCCAGCAGCGGGGGACAGAATGAAAAACTGTTTTTT.

As to this clonotype: This beta chain is a stray sequence in a library constructed for alpha chains; its clone size is not meaningful. The chain links TRBV20-1 to TRBJ2-5; TRBD1 matches at 9 bases. This CDR3 contains 13 residues. CDR1 DFQATT and CDR2 SNEGSKA come from the germline V gene (reference sequence). V shed 4 bases, J shed 6 bases, and the junction held 6 bases outside the gene matches. CDR3 DNA: TGCAGTGCTACCAGAGACAGGGGGAAGACCCAGTACTTC. Protein sequence: CSATRDRGKTQYF.

At least ten counts were recorded for this clonotype. Since it is a stray read in a library aimed at alpha chains, this beta chain has a size that is not meaningful. The CDR3 sequence: CSVEVDQYEQYF. The CDR3 DNA follows: TGCAGCGTTGAAGTGGATCAATACGAGCAGTACTTC. The chain combines TRBV29-1 with TRBJ2-7; no clear D gene. This CDR3 has 12 residues. The ends were cut back, 1 base at V and 4 bases at J, with 8 bases in the middle. Germline values: CDR1 SQVTM, CDR2 ANQGSEA.

With respect to this clonotype: This beta chain lies outside the target of a library built for alpha chains; its clone size means little. This chain uses TRBV6-2 or TRBV6-3 with TRBJ1-1, with no clear D. The CDR3 extends over 12 amino acids. CDR1 and CDR2 from the germline V gene are MNHEY and SVGEGT. V was pared by 5 bases and J by 5 bases, with 9 bases between. The CDR3 DNA is TGTGCCAGCAGTATCGTCCGGACTGAAGCTTTCTTT. This gives the protein CASSIVRTEAFF.

Worth noting for this clonotype: The library was prepared for alpha chains; this beta chain is a stray read, so its frequency means little. CDR3 loop: CASSQGWQGGYNEQFF. Written as DNA, the CDR3 is TGCGCCAGCAGCCAAGGTTGGCAGGGGGGCTACAATGAGCAGTTCTTC. The chain combines TRBV4-3 with TRBJ2-1; perhaps TRBD1 as D (7 bases). CDR1 and CDR2 (germline): LGHNA, YSLEER. The CDR3 has 16 amino acids. Trimming shortened V by 1 base and J by 3 bases, and 13 bases separated the two germline ends.

This clonotype turned up a few times. This beta chain appears as a stray read in a library generated for alpha chains; its size is not informative. V is TRBV5-1 and J is TRBJ2-7; no clear D. The length of the CDR3 is 13 residues. The V gene's germline CDR1 is SGHRS and CDR2 YFSETQ. Between the trimmed V and J ends, which lost 6 bases and 0 bases, there was a span of 10 bases. The CDR3 sequence is CASNDATSYEQYF. CDR3 DNA sequence: TGCGCCAGCAACGACGCCACCTCCTACGAGCAGTACTTC.

This clonotype was recorded at least ten times. Since it is a stray read in a library aimed at alpha chains, this beta chain has a size that is not meaningful. The V and J genes are TRBV9 and TRBJ2-1; 7 bases align to TRBD1. Looked up from germline, CDR1 is SGDLS and CDR2 is YYNGEE. This CDR3 contains 16 residues. V lost 4 bases, J lost 0 bases, and 7 bases stayed unmatched. CDR3 coding DNA: TGTGCCAGCAGCCTAGGGACAGACTACTCCTACAATGAGCAGTTCTTC. Translating gives CASSLGTDYSYNEQFF.

This clonotype has a count of ten or more. The CDR3 does not close with the conserved phenylalanine or tryptophan, likely indicating a read error. This beta chain came through as a stray read in a library set up for alpha chains, and its size says little. The CDR3 nucleotides read TGCGCCAGCAGTCAATCTCGCGAAGCGGGGTCTAGCACAGATACGCAGTATTTA. This translates into CASSQSREAGSSTDTQYL. The chain employs TRBV23-1 and TRBJ2-3; TRBD2 matches at 7 bases. Being an ORF, TRBV23-1 has a function that is uncertain. The CDR3 is made up of 18 amino acids. V lost 0 bases and J lost 0; bases outside the gene matches: 9.

With respect to this clonotype: A library prepared for alpha chains yielded this beta chain as an off-target read; its size is of little meaning. The V and J genes are TRBV29-1 and TRBJ2-7, with 7 bases matching TRBD1. Germline values: CDR1 SQVTM, CDR2 ANQGSEA. CDR3 size: 13 residues. After removal of 4 bases from V and 1 base from J, the junction contained 4 bases not matched to a gene. DNA for the CDR3: TGCAGCGTTGGTACAGGGGATTCCTACGAGCAGTACTTC. It translates to CSVGTGDSYEQYF.

This clonotype was recorded many times. Found in a library prepared for alpha chains, this beta chain is an off-target read, and its abundance has little meaning. CDR3 residues: CASSLTGRFKPLHF. CDR3 DNA sequence: TGTGCCAGCAGTTTAACAGGGAGATTCAAACCCCTCCACTTT. The V call is TRBV27, the J call TRBJ1-6; possibly TRBD1 for D (6 bases). The germline V gene encodes CDR1 MNHEY and CDR2 SMNVEV (reference sequence). The V gene lost 2 bases and the J gene lost 12 bases, with 14 bases spanning the gap. This CDR3 spans 14 amino acids.

This clonotype was counted a few times. This beta chain is a stray sequence in a library constructed for alpha chains; its clone size is not meaningful. The chain uses TRBV7-2 and TRBJ2-5, with D perhaps TRBD2 (5 bases). Trimming cost V 5 bases and J 3 bases, with 22 bases left between them. Germline CDR1 SGHTA, CDR2 FQGNSA. This CDR3 spans 17 amino acids. CDR3 nucleotides: TGTGCCAGCAGCCAGGAGGTCAGCGAATATAGGGAAGAGACCCAGTACTTC. Translated: CASSQEVSEYREETQYF.

This clonotype has a count of ten or more. This beta chain is an unintended read in a library built for alpha chains; its size means little. The V and J genes are TRBV20-1 and TRBJ2-3, with TRBD2 matching 14 bases. CDR1 is DFQATT and CDR2 is SNEGSKA in the germline V gene (reference sequence). The CDR3 loop spans 16 amino acids. With 1 base clipped from V and 4 bases from J, the junction kept 4 bases outside the gene matches. The DNA of the CDR3 is TGCAGTGCTAGAGGACTAGCGGGAGGGTTGTCAGATACGCAGTATTTT. Its translation is CSARGLAGGLSDTQYF.

The sample holds many counts of this clonotype. This beta chain slipped into a library made for alpha chains as a stray read, so its size is not meaningful. The V gene is TRBV7-9, the J gene TRBJ1-1; possibly TRBD1 for D (6 bases). The CDR3 runs to 13 residues. Trimming cost V 6 bases and J 7 bases, with 15 bases left between them. Germline loops: CDR1 SEHNR, CDR2 FQNEAQ (reference sequence). The CDR3 nucleotides are TGTGCCAGCAGTGAAGGGGGATCTATTGAAGCTTTCTTT. Its translation is CASSEGGSIEAFF.

In its sample, this clonotype was seen many times. This beta chain was picked up by a library intended for alpha chains and is off target, so its count carries little meaning. CDR3 amino acids: CASSSRQGGYNEQFF. DNA of the CDR3: TGTGCCAGCAGCTCCAGACAGGGGGGATACAATGAGCAGTTCTTC. V and J are TRBV5-6 and TRBJ2-1, with 9 bases identical to TRBD1. J was trimmed by 4 bases and V by 3 bases; bases with no gene match: 5. CDR3 length: 15 residues. From germline, CDR1 is SGHDT and CDR2 YYEEEE.

This clonotype is medium-sized in the sample. The library was designed around alpha chains, so this beta chain is a stray read whose abundance carries little weight. This rearrangement joins TRBV9 to TRBJ2-3; 7 nucleotides align to TRBD1. V gave up 0 bases and J gave up 2 bases; unmatched junction bases: 3. CDR1 and CDR2 from the germline V gene are SGDLS and YYNGEE. This CDR3 comprises 15 residues. CDR3 nucleotides: TGTGCCAGCAGCGTAGAGGGACAGTACACAGATACGCAGTATTTT. This encodes CASSVEGQYTDTQYF.

This clonotype has more than one count but fewer than ten. The library was built for alpha chains, so this beta chain is an off-target read and its size means little. The rearrangement uses TRBV18 and TRBJ2-1, with TRBD2 matching 8 bases. Unmatched junction bases numbered 9, after V lost 5 bases and J lost 3 bases. This CDR3 is built from 16 residues. CDR1 and CDR2 from the germline V gene are KGHSH and LQKENI. The CDR3: CASSSLLADVYNEQFF. The CDR3 DNA sequence: TGTGCCAGCTCATCCTTACTAGCGGACGTCTACAATGAGCAGTTCTTC.

As concerns this clonotype: This beta chain represents an off-target read in a library built for alpha chains; its size is of limited meaning. The rearrangement joins TRBV7-6 to TRBJ1-4; a possible D gene is TRBD1 (5 bases). CDR3 length: 16 amino acids. V lost 7 bases and J lost 2, with 17 bases in between. The germline CDR1 and CDR2 sequences are SGHVS and FNYEAQ. CDR3 nucleotide sequence: TGTGCCAGCACCGGGGGAAGGGAAGGCACTAATGAAAAACTGTTTTTT. It encodes CASTGGREGTNEKLFF.

Points on this clonotype: This beta chain lies outside the target of a library built for alpha chains; its clone size means little. V gene TRBV30 combines with J gene TRBJ2-2; a weak D match, TRBD2 (5 bases). Germline CDR1 reads GTSNPN; CDR2 reads SVGIG (reference sequence). V lost 3 bases and J 3 bases, leaving 5 bases between the germline ends. This CDR3 comprises 12 residues. The CDR3 sequence: CAWREDTGELFF. In DNA form, the CDR3 reads TGTGCCTGGAGGGAGGACACCGGGGAGCTGTTTTTT.

This clonotype was detected a few times. The size of this beta chain means little, since it is a stray read in a library made for alpha chains. The rearrangement joins TRBV6-2 or TRBV6-3 to TRBJ2-7; D ambiguous. From germline, CDR1 is MNHEY and CDR2 SVGEGT. Trimming removed 3 bases from V and 0 bases from J, with 12 bases in between. There are 15 residues in the CDR3. CDR3 in amino acids: CASSYASEGSYEQYF. CDR3 sequence (DNA): TGTGCCAGCAGTTATGCTTCGGAAGGCTCCTACGAGCAGTACTTC.

There are many counts of this clonotype. The library was built for alpha chains, so this beta chain is an off-target read and its size means little. This chain links TRBV5-5 with TRBJ1-5, with 7 bases matching TRBD1. CDR1 is SGHKS, CDR2 YYEKEE, per germline (reference sequence). After removal of 4 bases from V and 0 bases from J, the junction contained 7 bases not matched to a gene. This CDR3 is built from 16 residues. Here the CDR3 DNA reads TGTGCCAGCAGCCGCGGACAGGACTTTAGCAATCAGCCCCAGCATTTT. It yields the protein CASSRGQDFSNQPQHF.

This clonotype was detected ten times or more. This beta chain is a stray read from a library made for alpha chains; its abundance is not meaningful. V and J are TRBV4-1 and TRBJ2-3; 13 bases agree with TRBD2. After removal of 5 bases from V and 6 bases from J, the junction contained 5 bases not matched to a gene. The CDR3 consists of 15 residues. The germline CDR1 and CDR2 sequences are MGHRA and YSYEKL. CDR3 amino acids: CASSSQGLAGDTQYF. In DNA form, the CDR3 reads TGCGCCAGCAGCAGCCAGGGACTAGCGGGGGATACGCAGTATTTT.